A selection of T cell receptor beta chains follows, all from one sample in a study of T cells in Graves' hyperthyroidism and ophthalmopathy. Each CDR3 protein is one row after TCRdb ran MiXCR on the multiplex PCR reads. Among approximately 380,000 distinct CDR3 sequences listed, 19% were seen once. Sequenced: blood. The receptors were gathered from a woman between 18 and 30 years old with Graves' hyperthyroidism. The CDR3 runs from the conserved cysteine through the conserved F or W. The D gene is left open where the match is weak. Some rows mark clone size as missing; the rest say once, few, many or name a class of expanded clone.

few,.,TRBV12-3/TRBV12-4,TRBJ1-2,CASSLLGRSTYGYTF,TGTGCCAGCAGTCTCCTCGGCAGGTCTACCTATGGCTACACCTTC
few,TRBD2,TRBV29-1,TRBJ2-2,CSVVGGGATTGELFF,TGCAGCGTTGTAGGCGGGGGGGCGACCACCGGGGAGCTGTTTTTT
few,TRBD2,TRBV4-1,TRBJ2-7,CASSQAPGGRSEQYF,TGCGCCAGCAGCCAAGCCCCGGGGGGGCGATCCGAGCAGTACTTC
many,TRBD1,TRBV10-2,TRBJ1-3,CASIPSWTGSGNTIYF,TGCGCCAGCATCCCGTCGTGGACAGGCAGTGGAAACACCATATATTTT
many,.,TRBV4-1,TRBJ2-5,CASSPGPMLGTQYF,TGCGCCAGCAGCCCGGGACCGATGCTTGGGACCCAGTACTTC
many,TRBD1,TRBV30,TRBJ1-1,CAWSVRTGRGNTEAFF,TGTGCCTGGAGTGTACGGACAGGAAGGGGGAACACTGAAGCTTTCTTT
.,.,TRBV24-1,TRBJ1-5,CATSLTGNQPQHF,TGTGCCACCAGTCTTACAGGGAATCAGCCCCAGCATTTT
many,.,TRBV6-1,TRBJ1-6,CASSAQGDSPLHF,TGTGCCAGCAGTGCTCAGGGCGATTCACCCCTCCACTTT
once,.,TRBV12-3/TRBV12-4,TRBJ1-1,CASSLFGTGEAFF,TGTGCCAGCAGTTTGTTTGGGACCGGTGAAGCTTTCTTT
few,TRBD2,TRBV20-1,TRBJ2-7,CSARDRGDDPGVNHEQYF,TGCAGTGCTAGAGATCGGGGGGACGACCCGGGAGTAAACCACGAGCAGTACTTC
many,TRBD1,TRBV28,TRBJ2-6,CASSLFWDRPAGANVLTF,TGTGCCAGCAGTTTATTTTGGGACAGGCCAGCTGGGGCCAACGTCCTGACTTTC
few,TRBD2,TRBV11-2,TRBJ2-2,CASSLWQGGTGELFF,TGTGCCAGCAGCTTATGGCAGGGAGGGACCGGGGAGCTGTTTTTT
.,.,TRBV7-9,TRBJ1-3,CASSSFGDSGNAIYF,TGTGCCAGCAGCTCCTTCGGGGACTCTGGAAACGCTATATATTTT
many,.,TRBV27,TRBJ1-2,CASSLATFAPGYTF,TGTGCCAGCAGTTTGGCCACGTTCGCTCCTGGCTACACCTTC